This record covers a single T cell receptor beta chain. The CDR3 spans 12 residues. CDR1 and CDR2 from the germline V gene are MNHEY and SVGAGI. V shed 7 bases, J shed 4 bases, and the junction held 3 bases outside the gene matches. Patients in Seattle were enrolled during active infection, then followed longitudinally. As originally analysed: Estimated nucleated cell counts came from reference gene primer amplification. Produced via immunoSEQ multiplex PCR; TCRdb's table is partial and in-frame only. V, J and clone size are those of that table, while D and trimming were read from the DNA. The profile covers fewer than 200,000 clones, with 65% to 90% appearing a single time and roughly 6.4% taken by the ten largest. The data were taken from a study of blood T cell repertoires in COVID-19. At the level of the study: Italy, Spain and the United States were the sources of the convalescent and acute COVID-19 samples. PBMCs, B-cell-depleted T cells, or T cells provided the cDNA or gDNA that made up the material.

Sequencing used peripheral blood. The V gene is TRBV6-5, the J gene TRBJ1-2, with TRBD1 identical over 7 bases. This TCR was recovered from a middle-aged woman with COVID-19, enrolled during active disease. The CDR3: CASKGDSYGYTF. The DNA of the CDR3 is TGTGCCAGCAAGGGGGACAGCTATGGCTACACCTTC.